This T cell receptor (beta chain) stems from a study of CD8+ T cells in alopecia areata. The CDR3 totals 14 residues. V lost 0 bases, J lost 15 bases, and 18 bases lay in between. Germline values: CDR1 MNHEY, CDR2 SMNVEV (reference sequence). As to treatment: oral pan-JAK inhibitor, 5-10 mg twice daily. The sequencing template was cDNA reverse transcribed from extracted RNA. This table comes from immunoSEQ multiplex PCR, and its TCRdb copy is limited to in-frame clones, with some not included. The data show 150,000 to 250,000 clones, more than 55% seen once. This chain links TRBV27 with TRBJ2-1, with D unclear. The receptor was derived from a human donor with alopecia areata. Source: CD4+ T cells sorted from blood, taken at week 4, from a patient treated with tofacitinib. The CDR3 spells CASSLSLASSKRFF. The DNA for the CDR3 is TGTGCCAGCAGTTTATCGTTGGCCTCTTCAAAACGGTTCTTC.